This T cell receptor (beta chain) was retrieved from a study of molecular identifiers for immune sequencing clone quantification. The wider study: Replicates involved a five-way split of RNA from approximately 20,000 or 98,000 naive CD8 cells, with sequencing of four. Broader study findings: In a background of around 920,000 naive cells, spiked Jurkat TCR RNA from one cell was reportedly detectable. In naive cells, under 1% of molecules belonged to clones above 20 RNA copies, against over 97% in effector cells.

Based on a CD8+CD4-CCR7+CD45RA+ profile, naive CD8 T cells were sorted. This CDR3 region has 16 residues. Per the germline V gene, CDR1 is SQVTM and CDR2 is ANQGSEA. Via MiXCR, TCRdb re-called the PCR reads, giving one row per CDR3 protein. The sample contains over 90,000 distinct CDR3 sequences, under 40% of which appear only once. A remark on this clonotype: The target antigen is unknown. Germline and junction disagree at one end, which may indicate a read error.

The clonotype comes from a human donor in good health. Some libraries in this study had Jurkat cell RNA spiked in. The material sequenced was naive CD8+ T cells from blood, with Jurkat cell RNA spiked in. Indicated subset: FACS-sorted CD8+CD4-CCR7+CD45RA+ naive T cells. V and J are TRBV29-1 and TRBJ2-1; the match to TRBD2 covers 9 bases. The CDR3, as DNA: TGCAGCGTTGCCCCGATTAGCGGGAGTAACAACAAAGAGCAGTTCTTC. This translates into CSVAPISGSNNKEQFF.